The T cell receptor beta chain under discussion was sequenced for a study of blood T cell repertoires in COVID-19. Germline V gene sequence: CDR1 MGHRA, CDR2 YSYEKL. V lost 0 bases to trimming and J lost 7 bases; unmatched junction nucleotides: 12. The CDR3 extends over 17 amino acids. Original methodology: Reference gene primer amplification gave estimated nucleated cell counts. Sequencing was performed with immunoSEQ multiplex PCR; in TCRdb, only in-frame clones are kept and a portion is missing. That table furnishes V, J and clone size, whereas the DNA furnished D and trimming. Among fewer than 350,000 clones listed, 86% were seen once. Patients at the Seattle site were enrolled during active infection and followed longitudinally.

The sample taken for sequencing was peripheral blood. The sequence came from a woman aged 70-85 years with COVID-19, enrolled during active disease. This chain uses TRBV4-1 with TRBJ2-7, with 10 bases matching TRBD1. In nucleotides, the CDR3 is TGCGCCAGCAGCCAAGATAAGGCGGGACAGGGGCGAAGGGAGCAGTACTTC. It is translated as CASSQDKAGQGRREQYF.